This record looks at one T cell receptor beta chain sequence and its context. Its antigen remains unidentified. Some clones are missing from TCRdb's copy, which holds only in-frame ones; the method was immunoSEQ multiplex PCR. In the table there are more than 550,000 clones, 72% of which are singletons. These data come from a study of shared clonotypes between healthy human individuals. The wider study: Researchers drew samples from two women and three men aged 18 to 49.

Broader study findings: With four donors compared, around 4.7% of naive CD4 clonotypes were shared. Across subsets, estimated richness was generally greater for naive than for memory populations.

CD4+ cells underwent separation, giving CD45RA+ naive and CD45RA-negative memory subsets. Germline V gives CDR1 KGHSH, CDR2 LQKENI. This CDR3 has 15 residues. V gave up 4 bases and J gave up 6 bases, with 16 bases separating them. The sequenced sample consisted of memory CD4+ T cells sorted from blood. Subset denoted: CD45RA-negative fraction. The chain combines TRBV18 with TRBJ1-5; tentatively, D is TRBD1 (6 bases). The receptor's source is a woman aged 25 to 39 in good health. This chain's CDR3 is CASSQGRGAGQPQHF. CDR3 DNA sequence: TGTGCCAGCTCACAGGGCAGGGGAGCGGGTCAGCCCCAGCATTTT.